This T cell receptor beta chain was sequenced during a study of blood T cell repertoires in COVID-19. About the study: Researchers got acute and convalescent COVID-19 samples from the United States, Italy and Spain. Sample material is recorded as cDNA or gDNA derived from T cells, B-cell-depleted T cells, or PBMCs.

Study processing details: Estimates of nucleated cell counts were drawn from the amplification of reference gene primers. The protocol was immunoSEQ multiplex PCR, while the TCRdb copy is restricted to in-frame clones and leaves out a portion. V and J calls and clone size are those listed in that table; D and trimming were worked out from the DNA. The sample has approximately 100,000 clones, over 75% seen once. The CDR3 consists of 14 residues. Deletions cut 7 bases from V and 7 bases from J, with 14 bases between. Germline CDR1 reads LNHDA; CDR2 reads SQIVND (reference sequence). The sequenced sample consisted of peripheral blood. The chain recombines TRBV19 with TRBJ1-6, with D uncertain. This receptor was obtained from a woman at least 80 years old with acute or convalescent COVID-19. DNA for the CDR3: TGTGCCAGTACCTCTCGGGGTATGAATTCACCCCTCCACTTT. This gives the protein CASTSRGMNSPLHF. Combining the CDR3 with reference TRBV19 and TRBJ1-6 gives the whole variable domain DGGITQSPKYLFRKEGQNVTLSCEQNLNHDAMYWYRQDPGQGLRLIYYSQIVNDFQKGDIAEGYSVSREKKESFPLTVTSAQKNPTAFYLCASTSRGMNSPLHFGNGTRLTVT.